Presented here are 10 T cell receptor beta chains from one specimen sequenced in a study of T cells after yellow fever vaccination. TCRdb passed the 5' RACE reads through MiXCR, listing each CDR3 protein once. The sample holds 250,000 to 350,000 distinct CDR3 sequences, around 4.5% seen once. Sequences were derived from PBMCs, sampled 15 days after the yellow fever booster vaccination. The receptors come from a man between 18 and 29 years old who received the YFV17D yellow fever vaccine.

This clonotype was seen ten or more times. This chain links TRBV19 with TRBJ2-5; D call uncertain. From germline, CDR1 is LNHDA and CDR2 SQIVND (reference sequence). The V gene lost 7 bases and the J gene lost 2 bases, with 8 bases spanning the gap. The CDR3 runs to 12 residues. This chain's CDR3 is CASMGLQETQYF. Here the CDR3 DNA reads TGTGCCAGTATGGGCCTACAAGAGACCCAGTACTTC.

This clonotype was detected ten times or more. The CDR3 loop is CASSLVEGYEQYV. CDR3 coding DNA: TGTGCCAGCAGCTTAGTCGAGGGATACGAGCAGTACGTC. The chain uses TRBV11-2 and TRBJ2-7; D perhaps matches TRBD2 (5 bases). V lost 1 base and J lost 4, with 8 bases in between. Per germline, CDR1 SGHAT and CDR2 FQNNGV. The CDR3 sequence is 13 residues long.

The table lists this clonotype with a few counts. The chain combines TRBV12-3 or TRBV12-4 with TRBJ1-6, with 9 nucleotides matching TRBD1. Unmatched junction bases numbered 6, after V lost 4 bases and J lost 8 bases. The CDR3 is made up of 15 amino acids. The CDR3 DNA reads TGTGCCAGCAGTTCCATGACAGGGGGGGATTCACCCCTCCACTTT. Its protein product is CASSSMTGGDSPLHF.

The V call is TRBV4-1, the J call TRBJ2-6; D is uncertain. Looked up from germline, CDR1 is MGHRA and CDR2 is YSYEKL. The V gene lost 1 base and the J gene lost 0 bases, with 4 bases spanning the gap. The CDR3 sequence is 15 residues long. CDR3 in DNA: TGCGCCAGCAGCCAAGTCCTCTCTGGGGCCAACGTCCTGACTTTC. Amino acid sequence: CASSQVLSGANVLTF.

This clonotype was seen ten or more times. The V call is TRBV29-1, the J call TRBJ1-1, with a weak D call TRBD1 (6 bases). Between the trimmed V and J ends, which lost 2 bases and 6 bases, there was a span of 16 bases. The V gene's germline CDR1 is SQVTM and CDR2 ANQGSEA. This CDR3 is built from 14 residues. DNA of the CDR3: TGCAGCGTTGAACAACAGGGATCTGAAGCTGAAGCTTTCTTT. It translates to CSVEQQGSEAEAFF.

This clonotype appeared many times. J is TRBJ1-2 and V is TRBV10-3, with 7 nucleotides matching TRBD1. This CDR3 comprises 12 residues. Germline V lookup: CDR1 ENHRY, CDR2 SYGVKD. CDR3 bases: TGTGCTATGGTAGGGGGCCCCTATGGCTACACCTTC. It is translated as CAMVGGPYGYTF.

The rearrangement links TRBV6-5 to TRBJ1-2; D may be TRBD1 (6 bases). V dropped 2 bases and J dropped 8 bases, with 9 bases sitting between them. The V gene's germline CDR1 is MNHEY and CDR2 SVGAGI. This CDR3 has 12 residues. CDR3 region: CASSYQGLGYTF. For the CDR3, the DNA is TGTGCCAGCAGTTACCAGGGGTTGGGCTACACCTTC.

This clonotype has at least ten counts. This sequence joins TRBV5-1 and TRBJ2-5; D remains unclear. This CDR3 is built from 12 residues. Deletions cut 4 bases from V and 2 bases from J, with 6 bases between. CDR1 and CDR2 (germline): SGHRS, YFSETQ. CDR3 nucleotide sequence: TGCGCCAGCAGCGACGGGCAAGAGACCCAGTACTTC. Amino acid sequence: CASSDGQETQYF.

In this sample, this clonotype turned up a few times. The J gene is TRBJ2-5, the V gene TRBV5-6, with D uncertain. The CDR3 has 11 amino acids. Germline CDR1 SGHDT, CDR2 YYEEEE. V shed 0 bases and J shed 12 bases, with 9 bases lying between them. The CDR3: CASSLDSEEYF. The CDR3 region has the DNA TGTGCCAGCAGCTTGGACTCCGAGGAGTACTTC.

The rearrangement uses TRBV28 and TRBJ2-3; perhaps D is TRBD1 or TRBD2 (5 bases each). The CDR3 is made up of 16 amino acids. The V and J ends lost 3 bases and 6 bases respectively, with 19 bases between them. Germline lookup yields CDR1 MDHEN and CDR2 SYDVKM. This CDR3 is CASSFVDSNWGDTQYF. As DNA, the CDR3 is TGTGCCAGCAGTTTTGTAGACTCAAACTGGGGGGATACGCAGTATTTT.